This T cell receptor beta chain was profiled in a study of vaccination and CD4 T cells after COVID-19. General study points: The authors studied relatively few convalescent patients and analyzed no early post-infection timepoints.

CDR3 length equals 12 residues. Trimming took off 7 bases at V and 4 bases at J, with 8 bases between the two ends. Per the germline V gene, CDR1 is MNHNS and CDR2 is SASEGT. Remarks on this clonotype: Its cognate antigen is unknown.

Treatment denoted: roughly ten-day PBMC culture with coronavirus spike peptide pools or control peptides (ViraFEST assay). An Oncomine TCR Beta short-read assay was used to sequence the DNA from cultured CD4+ T cells. TCRdb reprocessed the PCR reads with MiXCR, giving one entry per CDR3 protein. Here the sample spans around 13,000 distinct CDR3 sequences, around 76% being singletons. J is TRBJ1-5 and V is TRBV6-1, with D uncertain. Sequencing was performed on CD4+ T cells from blood, cultured in vitro. The source is a human donor who had recovered from COVID-19. The CDR3 is CASNVLNQPQHF. CDR3 nucleotide sequence: TGTGCCAGCAACGTCCTTAATCAGCCCCAGCATTTT.